The 17 T cell receptor beta chains below come from one sample, sequenced in a study of cytomegalovirus exposure and HLA in healthy donors. PCR amplification relied on 60 Vbeta primers (plus 13 Jbeta primers). Data came from immunoSEQ multiplex PCR; TCRdb stores just in-frame clones and leaves some out. The sample records around 150,000 clones, over 70% being singletons. Material: PBMCs. These receptors were taken from a woman aged 50 to 65 in good health and CMV-seropositive.

This clone was seen a handful of times. The rearrangement uses TRBV30 and TRBJ1-3; no clear D. Trimming shortened V by 1 base and J by 0 bases, and 10 bases separated the two germline ends. The CDR3 has 15 residues. Per the germline V gene, CDR1 is GTSNPN and CDR2 is SVGIG (reference sequence). The CDR3 reads CAWSGERVSGNTIYF. The CDR3 DNA reads as TGTGCCTGGAGTGGTGAACGGGTCTCTGGAAACACCATATATTTT.

This clone was counted once. The chain joins TRBV5-1 to TRBJ2-3; D ambiguous. V was cut by 4 bases and J by 2 bases, with 17 bases left in between. The CDR3 consists of 16 residues. Germline V CDR1 and CDR2: SGHRS, YFSETQ. The DNA of the CDR3 is TGCGCCAGCAGCAACGAGGATCCTGCCCCCACAGATACGCAGTATTTT. Its translation: CASSNEDPAPTDTQYF.

The chain employs TRBV5-1 and TRBJ2-3; D is possibly TRBD1 (5 bases). V lost 1 base and J lost 0, with 9 bases in between. The CDR3 is made up of 15 amino acids. Germline V gene lookup returns CDR1 SGHRS and CDR2 YFSETQ. As DNA, the CDR3 is TGCGCCAGCAGCTTGCAGGGCCAGAGCACAGATACGCAGTATTTT. Translation: CASSLQGQSTDTQYF.

This clone was seen a single time. The chain employs TRBV13 and TRBJ1-1, with D perhaps TRBD1 (5 bases). CDR3 size: 12 residues. Germline V lookup: CDR1 PRHDT, CDR2 FYEKMQ (reference sequence). Trimming removed 0 bases at V and 10 bases at J, with 9 bases between. The chain's CDR3 is CASSLGAGGAFF. The CDR3 DNA reads TGTGCCAGCAGCTTAGGGGCGGGGGGAGCTTTCTTT. The variable domain in full, with the rest retrieved from reference TRBV13 and TRBJ1-1, is AAGVIQSPRHLIKEKRETATLKCYPIPRHDTVYWYQQGPGQDPQFLISFYEKMQSDKGSIPDRFSAQQFSDYHSELNMSSLELGDSALYFCASSLGAGGAFFGQGTRLTVV.

The genes are TRBV7-9 and TRBJ2-3, with D possibly being TRBD2 (5 bases). This CDR3 has 15 residues. Germline lookup yields CDR1 SEHNR and CDR2 FQNEAQ (reference sequence). The germline V and J ends were trimmed by 3 bases and 2 bases, with 12 bases remaining between them. CDR3 protein: CASSLPAANTDTQYF. DNA for the CDR3: TGTGCCAGCAGCTTGCCAGCGGCCAACACAGATACGCAGTATTTT.

The chain joins TRBV2 to TRBJ2-2, with D maybe TRBD1 (5 bases). CDR1 and CDR2 (germline): SNHLY, FYNNEI. The CDR3 consists of 13 residues. V lost 4 bases and J lost 6, with 9 bases in between. The CDR3 protein is CASSAQGPGELFF. The DNA for the CDR3 is TGTGCCAGCAGTGCTCAGGGTCCCGGGGAGCTGTTTTTT.

In this sample, this clone turned up a few times. The J gene is TRBJ2-1, the V gene TRBV5-6; D not resolved. Trimming took 4 bases from V and 5 from J, leaving 19 bases between them. Per the germline V gene, CDR1 is SGHDT and CDR2 is YYEEEE. The CDR3 has 16 residues. CDR3 nucleotides: TGTGCCAGCAGCCCTCTGCCCGGGTCTGTGCACAATGAGCAGTTCTTC. Amino acid sequence: CASSPLPGSVHNEQFF.

The chain links TRBV2 to TRBJ1-1; D possibly corresponds to TRBD1 (6 bases). Trimming stripped 3 bases from V and 0 bases from J, with 8 bases between. CDR3 length equals 14 residues. From germline, CDR1 is SNHLY and CDR2 FYNNEI. As DNA, the CDR3 is TGTGCCAGCAGTGAGGGGGCGGTGAACACTGAAGCTTTCTTT. Its protein product is CASSEGAVNTEAFF.

V usage is TRBV4-1 and J usage is TRBJ2-2, with 8 bases lining up with TRBD1. V dropped 4 bases and J dropped 6; count of bases not matched to a gene: 7. CDR1 MGHRA and CDR2 YSYEKL come from the germline V gene. The CDR3 runs to 15 residues. CDR3: CASSRAGGSSGELFF. CDR3 nucleotides: TGCGCCAGCAGCCGAGCAGGGGGCTCGTCCGGGGAGCTGTTTTTT.

The chain carries TRBV5-8 and TRBJ2-7; D may be TRBD2 (7 bases). Looked up from germline, CDR1 is SGHTS and CDR2 is YDEGEE. The CDR3 extends over 15 amino acids. The V and J ends lost 2 bases and 3 bases respectively, with 15 bases between them. CDR3 region: CASSFSTGGRYEQYF. CDR3 nucleotide sequence: TGTGCCAGCAGCTTTTCTACGGGGGGCCGCTACGAGCAGTACTTC.

As DNA, the CDR3 is TGCGCCAGCAGCCCTAACAGGGACCATAATTCACCCCTCCACTTT. This codes for CASSPNRDHNSPLHF. The V and J genes are TRBV5-1 and TRBJ1-6, with D possibly matching TRBD1 (6 bases). V lost 4 bases and J 5 bases, leaving 13 bases between the germline ends. There are 15 residues in the CDR3. Germline V CDR1 and CDR2: SGHRS, YFSETQ.

The DNA for the CDR3 is TGTGCCAGCAGTGTGGCAGGGGGCACAGGAGGCTACACCTTC. Encoded protein: CASSVAGGTGGYTF. The chain uses TRBV2 and TRBJ1-2, with 8 positions matching TRBD1. The CDR3 totals 14 residues. V trimming: 4 bases; J trimming: 8 bases; junction bases outside the gene matches: 9. Looked up from germline, CDR1 is SNHLY and CDR2 is FYNNEI.

This clone is a singleton in its sample. The chain couples TRBV7-8 to TRBJ2-7; D call uncertain. The CDR3 sequence is 15 residues long. Germline V gives CDR1 SGHVS, CDR2 FQNEAQ. Trimming removed 5 bases from V and 0 bases from J, with 14 bases in between. Here the CDR3 DNA reads TGTGCCAGCAGCCCTACGGGTTTAACCTCCTACGAGCAGTACTTC. Translated: CASSPTGLTSYEQYF.

The chain employs TRBV5-5 and TRBJ2-7; 10 positions agree with TRBD2. Trimming took 3 bases from V and 5 from J; bases not matched to a gene: 5. Per the germline V gene, CDR1 is SGHKS and CDR2 is YYEKEE (reference sequence). This CDR3 contains 14 residues. CDR3 sequence (DNA): TGTGCCAGCAGCTCAGGACTAGCGGTCGACGAGCAGTACTTC. This codes for CASSSGLAVDEQYF.

The rearrangement links TRBV19 to TRBJ1-1; a possible D gene is TRBD1 (6 bases). The germline V gene encodes CDR1 LNHDA and CDR2 SQIVND (reference sequence). The V and J ends lost 7 bases and 2 bases respectively, with 14 bases between them. The CDR3 has 14 residues. CDR3 region: CASTSDRINTEAFF. DNA for the CDR3: TGTGCCAGTACCTCAGACAGGATCAACACTGAAGCTTTCTTT.

This clone was counted between two and nine times. V and J are TRBV7-2 and TRBJ1-1; tentatively, D is TRBD1 (6 bases). CDR1 is SGHTA, CDR2 FQGNSA, per germline. Trimming removed 5 bases at V and 1 base at J, with 11 bases between. The CDR3 totals 14 residues. The DNA of the CDR3 is TGTGCCAGCAGCCCGGGACACTCGAACACTGAAGCTTTCTTT. Translating it yields CASSPGHSNTEAFF.

The rearrangement joins TRBV7-3 to TRBJ1-1, with D possibly matching TRBD1 (5 bases). V was clipped by 2 bases and J by 1 base, with 8 bases between them. This CDR3 is built from 14 residues. In germline, CDR1 is SGHTA, CDR2 FQGTGA. The CDR3 nucleotides are TGTGCCAGCAGCTTAGGGGCAGCGAACACTGAAGCTTTCTTT. Translating it yields CASSLGAANTEAFF. Variable domain in full (rest from reference TRBV7-3 and TRBJ1-1): GAGVSQTPSNKVTEKGKYVELRCDPISGHTALYWYRQSLGQGPEFLIYFQGTGAADDSGLPNDRFFAVRPEGSVSTLKIQRTERGDSAVYLCASSLGAANTEAFFGQGTRLTVV.